These T cell receptor beta chains were read from a single sample in a study of Graves' ophthalmopathy and Graves' hyperthyroidism. TCRdb called the multiplex PCR reads again in MiXCR, with one record for every CDR3 protein. The table lists about 660,000 distinct CDR3 sequences, roughly 41% of them singletons, with 2.5% to 3.5% in the top ten. What was sequenced was peripheral blood. The receptors come from an adult man with Graves' ophthalmopathy. CDR3s include the opening cysteine and the closing phenylalanine or tryptophan. A D gene is named only where the DNA matches it firmly. Some rows mark clone size as missing; the rest say once, few, many or name a class of expanded clone.

v_call,d_call,j_call,clone_size,cdr3_nt,cdr3_aa
TRBV20-1,NA,TRBJ2-3,NA,TGCAGTGCTCCCGGGTCTGACTCAGGTCAGGGTACGCAGTATTTT,CSAPGSDSGQGTQYF
TRBV29-1,TRBD1,TRBJ1-1,many,TGCAGCGTTGAGCAACAGGGGGATATAGCTTTCTTT,CSVEQQGDIAFF
TRBV7-7,TRBD1,TRBJ2-2,NA,TGTGCTAGCAGCTCAACGCCGGGACAGGGTGAGCTGTTTTTT,CASSSTPGQGELFF
TRBV13,TRBD2,TRBJ2-1,NA,TGTGCCAGCAGCCTAGCGGGAGGGCCTGATGAGCAGTTCTTC,CASSLAGGPDEQFF
TRBV2,NA,TRBJ2-5,few,TGTGCCAGCGGACTGGACGGCCATATGGGAGAGACCCAGTACTTC,CASGLDGHMGETQYF
TRBV15,NA,TRBJ1-2,many,TGTGCCACCAGCAGAGATCACAGGGACTATGGCTACACCTTC,CATSRDHRDYGYTF
TRBV5-7,NA,TRBJ1-1,few,TGTGCCAGCAGCTCCCACCCGGTCGTGGACACTGAAGCTTTCTTT,CASSSHPVVDTEAFF
TRBV24-1,NA,TRBJ2-7,many,TGTGCCCCCTCCTACGAGGGGCCTGAAGCCTACGAGCAGTACTTC,CAPSYEGPEAYEQYF
TRBV2,TRBD1,TRBJ1-2,NA,TGTGCCAGCAGTCCCCGGACAGGGGATAACTATGGCTACACCTTC,CASSPRTGDNYGYTF
TRBV7-9,NA,TRBJ2-5,NA,TGTGCCAGCAGCCAGTTTGGGGGGACGGAGACCCAGTACTTC,CASSQFGGTETQYF
TRBV4-3,NA,TRBJ1-3,few,TGCGCCAGCAGCCCACAGGCTCTCTCTGGAAACACCATATATTTT,CASSPQALSGNTIYF
TRBV2,TRBD1,TRBJ1-6,once,TGTGCCAGCAGTGACCTTGGGGACAGGGGTGACAATCAGCCCCTCCACTTT,CASSDLGDRGDNQPLHF
TRBV29-1,NA,TRBJ2-7,many,TGCAGCGTTGAGAACGGTTACGAGCAGTACTTC,CSVENGYEQYF
TRBV7-2,TRBD2,TRBJ2-5,many,TGTGCCAGCAGCTTCACTCCTAGCGGGGGGCAAGAGACCCAGTACTTC,CASSFTPSGGQETQYF
TRBV12-3/TRBV12-4,TRBD1,TRBJ2-7,many,TGTGCCAGCAGCCTGGGACAGGGCTCCTACGAGCAGTACTTC,CASSLGQGSYEQYF
TRBV9,TRBD2,TRBJ2-7,many,TGTGCCAGCGCCAAGACTAGCGGGAGGAATCCCTACGAGCAGTACTTC,CASAKTSGRNPYEQYF
TRBV19,NA,TRBJ1-1,many,TGTGCCAGTAGTATGGGGGGGAATGGTTGGGGCACTGAAGCTTTCTTT,CASSMGGNGWGTEAFF
TRBV19,TRBD2,TRBJ2-5,NA,TGTGCCAGTAGTCTCCAGACGGGGGGGCGCCAAGAGACCCAGTACTTC,CASSLQTGGRQETQYF
TRBV30,NA,TRBJ1-6,few,TGTGCCTGGAGTGTAAGGGGGGGCGGTGATTCACCCCTCCACTTT,CAWSVRGGGDSPLHF
TRBV2,NA,TRBJ1-4,NA,TGTGCCAGCACCGCCCTAAAGGAAAAACTGTTTTTT,CASTALKEKLFF
TRBV29-1,NA,TRBJ2-2,NA,TGCAGCGTTGAGGACTCCGCTTGGGGCGGGGAGCTGTTTTTT,CSVEDSAWGGELFF
TRBV2,NA,TRBJ2-1,few,TGTGCCAGCAGTGAGACTGGATACAATGAGCAGTTCTTC,CASSETGYNEQFF
TRBV5-1,NA,TRBJ1-2,many,TGTGCCAGCAGCTTATCCGACAACTATGGCTACACCTTC,CASSLSDNYGYTF
TRBV14,NA,TRBJ2-2,NA,TGTGCCAGCAGCCTACTACACCGAACGAACACCGGGGAGCTGTTTTTT,CASSLLHRTNTGELFF
TRBV7-2,NA,TRBJ1-2,NA,TGTGCCAGCAGCTTGGGGGAATTTGGAGCCTATGGCCACACCTTC,CASSLGEFGAYGHTF
TRBV7-8,NA,TRBJ2-7,many,TGTGCCAGCAGTCTCACGAGGGAGTCCTACGAGCAGTACTTC,CASSLTRESYEQYF
TRBV4-2,TRBD1,TRBJ1-6,few,TGTGCCAGCAGCGTCCGACAGGGGGATAATTCACCCCTCCACTTT,CASSVRQGDNSPLHF
TRBV29-1,TRBD1,TRBJ1-1,NA,TGCAGCCCGACAGGCTTCAGGGGGACTGAAGCTTTCTTT,CSPTGFRGTEAFF
TRBV29-1,TRBD1,TRBJ1-2,NA,TGCAGCGTTGATGGGGACAGGGCCTATGGCTACACCTTC,CSVDGDRAYGYTF
TRBV7-9,NA,TRBJ1-5,NA,TGTGCCAGCAGGCAGGGCATGGGAGAACAGCCCCAGCATTTT,CASRQGMGEQPQHF
TRBV30,NA,TRBJ1-1,few,TGTGCCTGTGCGGAGAGCCCCCTGGGAACTGAAGCTTTCTTT,CACAESPLGTEAFF
TRBV6-5,TRBD1,TRBJ1-2,many,TGTGCCAGCAGCTCAGAGGGACAGGGCGGCTACACCTTC,CASSSEGQGGYTF
TRBV7-6,TRBD1,TRBJ2-3,NA,TGTGCCGGCAGCTTAAGGACAGGGGGAGGCACAGATACGCAGTATTTT,CAGSLRTGGGTDTQYF
TRBV30,NA,TRBJ1-5,NA,TGTGCCTGGAGTGTAGGGGGATTTCAGCCCCAGCATTTT,CAWSVGGFQPQHF
TRBV11-2,NA,TRBJ1-6,NA,TGTGCCAGCAGCTCGCCGCGAGGCAGGGATAATTCACCCCTCCACTTT,CASSSPRGRDNSPLHF
TRBV5-6,NA,TRBJ1-4,few,TGTGCCAGCAGCCTAGACAGGATGCGGGGTGAAAAACTGTTTTTT,CASSLDRMRGEKLFF